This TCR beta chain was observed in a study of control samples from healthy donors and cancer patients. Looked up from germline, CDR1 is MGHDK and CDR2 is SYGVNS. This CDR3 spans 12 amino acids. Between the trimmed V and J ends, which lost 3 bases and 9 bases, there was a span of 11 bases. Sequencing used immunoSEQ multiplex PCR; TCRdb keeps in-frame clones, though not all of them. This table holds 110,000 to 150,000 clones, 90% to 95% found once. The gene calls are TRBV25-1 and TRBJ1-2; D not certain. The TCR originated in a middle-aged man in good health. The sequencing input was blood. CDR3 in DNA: TGTGCCAGCAGTGATTTGAAGGCTAGCTACACCTTC. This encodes CASSDLKASYTF.